The TCR beta chain under discussion was sequenced for a study of OX40 agonist ivuxolimab in advanced cancers. About the study: The dose-escalation cohort was about 87% male, with a mean age of approximately 62 years, ranging about 23 to 79.

Study observations and caveats: At 0.1 to 3.0 mg/kg and by week 6, CD4+ and CD8+ T cells in the blood had expanded clonally.

Profiled with immunoSEQ multiplex PCR; TCRdb holds only in-frame clones, not every one. The table has about 110,000 clones, about 91% seen once. As concerns this clone: Its cognate antigen is unknown.

The germline gives CDR1 SNHLY, CDR2 FYNNEI. V shed 8 bases and J shed 2 bases, with 27 bases lying between them. The CDR3 contains 18 residues. The sequence came from an adult with an advanced solid tumor such as melanoma, head and neck, liver or kidney cancer. The sample consisted of CD4+ or CD8+ T cells sorted from blood, taken in a trial of the OX40 agonist ivuxolimab. The chain has TRBV2 and TRBJ2-5; D is perhaps TRBD1 or TRBD2 (7 bases each). The CDR3 DNA reads as TGTGCCAGCTATCTCTGGAGGGGACCAGGGGGGGAACAAGAGACCCAGTACTTC. As protein: CASYLWRGPGGEQETQYF.